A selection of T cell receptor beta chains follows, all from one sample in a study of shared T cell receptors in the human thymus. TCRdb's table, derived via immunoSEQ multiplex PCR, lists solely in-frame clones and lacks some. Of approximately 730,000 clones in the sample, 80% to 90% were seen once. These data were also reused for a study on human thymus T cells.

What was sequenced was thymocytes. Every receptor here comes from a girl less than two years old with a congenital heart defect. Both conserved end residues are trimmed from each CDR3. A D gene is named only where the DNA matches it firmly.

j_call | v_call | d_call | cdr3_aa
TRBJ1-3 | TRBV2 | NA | ASRTYIAGNTIY
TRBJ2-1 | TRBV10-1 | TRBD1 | ASSEPGTANEQF
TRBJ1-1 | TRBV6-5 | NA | ASSYTGGVTEAF
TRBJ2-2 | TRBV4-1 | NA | ASSPRGRGRTGELF
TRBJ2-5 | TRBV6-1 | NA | ASSEVTGSKETQY
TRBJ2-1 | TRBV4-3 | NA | ASSRSPGLRDNEQF
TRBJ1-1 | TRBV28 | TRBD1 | ASRGGADRRGGNTEAF
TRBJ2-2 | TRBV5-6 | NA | ASSLGQEGLSTGELF
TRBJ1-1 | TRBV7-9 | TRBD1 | ASSDKDRGGTEAF
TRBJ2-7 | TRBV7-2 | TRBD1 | ASSIGQGVYEQY
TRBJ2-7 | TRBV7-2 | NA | ASSLAHGTLKVYEQY
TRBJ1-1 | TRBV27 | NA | ASSCVPSRGVNTEAF
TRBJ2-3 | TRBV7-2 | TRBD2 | ASHRLAGGRTDTQY
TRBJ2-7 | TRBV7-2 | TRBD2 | ASSQTTSRAEQY
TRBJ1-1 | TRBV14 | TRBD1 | ASTKIVSGGNTEAF
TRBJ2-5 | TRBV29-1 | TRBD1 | SVAVRQGGETQY
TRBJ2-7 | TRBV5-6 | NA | ASSLGSYSSSYEQY
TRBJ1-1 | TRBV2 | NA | ASREVVTEAF
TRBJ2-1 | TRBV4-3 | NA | ASSQESPSAHPNEQF
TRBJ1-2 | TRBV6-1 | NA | ASSGEGQGIEGYT
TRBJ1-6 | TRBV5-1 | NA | ASSFARENNSPLH
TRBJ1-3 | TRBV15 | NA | ATRRFGDSGNTIY
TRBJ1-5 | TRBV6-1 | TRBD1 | ASSRTGPSNQPQH
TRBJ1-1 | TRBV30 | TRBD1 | AWSARDREVYTEAF
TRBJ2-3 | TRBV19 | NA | ASSSRTVPSTDTQY
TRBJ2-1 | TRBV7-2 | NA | ASSLPVREQF
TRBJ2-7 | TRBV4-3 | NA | ASSQGDPVPYSYEQY
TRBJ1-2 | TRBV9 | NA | ASRDGGGYYGYT
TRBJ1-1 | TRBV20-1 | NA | SARVVTEAF
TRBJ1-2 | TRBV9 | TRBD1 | ASSPHRDSARYGYT
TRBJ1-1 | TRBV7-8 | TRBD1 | ASSVGTAEEAF
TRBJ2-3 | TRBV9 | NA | ASSPDATSQDTQY
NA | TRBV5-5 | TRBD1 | ASSPPGTGGYEQY
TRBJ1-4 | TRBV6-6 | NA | ASSYPTAVPEKLF
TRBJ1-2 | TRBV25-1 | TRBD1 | ASLDRGGGYT
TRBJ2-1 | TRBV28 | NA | ASSLSLGASYNEQF
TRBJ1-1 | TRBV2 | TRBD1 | ASDPGQARQSEAF
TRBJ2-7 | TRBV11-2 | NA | ASLTDGNEQY
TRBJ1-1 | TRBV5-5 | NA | ASSLAFREAF
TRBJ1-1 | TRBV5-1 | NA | ASSPTPPRTSVMNTEAF
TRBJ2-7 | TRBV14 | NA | ASSQDIGYEQY
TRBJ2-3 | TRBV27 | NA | ASCPRRSTDTQY
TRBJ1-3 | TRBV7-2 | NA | ASSFLSGNTIY
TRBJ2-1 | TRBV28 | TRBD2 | ASRAGLAIWYEQF
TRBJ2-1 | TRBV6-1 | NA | ASSEWGPEHNEQF
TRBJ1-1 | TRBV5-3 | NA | ARSLEAGGRAEAF
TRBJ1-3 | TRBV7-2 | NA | ASTTWGEANTIY
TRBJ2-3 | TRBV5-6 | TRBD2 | ASSLVLAGDTDTQY
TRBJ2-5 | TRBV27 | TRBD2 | ASSIRLASETQY
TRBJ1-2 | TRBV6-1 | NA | ASILRQTNYGYT
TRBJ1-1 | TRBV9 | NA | ASSVEGRGANTEAF